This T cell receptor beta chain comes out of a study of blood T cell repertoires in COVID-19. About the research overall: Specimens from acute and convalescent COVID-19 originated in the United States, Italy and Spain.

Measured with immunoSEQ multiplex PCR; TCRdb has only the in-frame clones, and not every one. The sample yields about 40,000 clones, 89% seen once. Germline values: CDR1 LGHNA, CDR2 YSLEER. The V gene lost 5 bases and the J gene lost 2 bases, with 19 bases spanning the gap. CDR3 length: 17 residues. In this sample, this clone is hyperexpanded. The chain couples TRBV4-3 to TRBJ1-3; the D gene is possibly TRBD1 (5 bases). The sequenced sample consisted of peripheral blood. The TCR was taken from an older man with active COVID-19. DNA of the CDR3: TGCGCCAGCAGCTCGCGAGCGGGGGGAAGGGCTGGAAACACCATATATTTT. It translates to CASSSRAGGRAGNTIYF.